These 30 T cell receptor beta chains came from one sample sequenced in a study of regulatory T cells in long-lasting Graves disease. Researchers made TCR beta libraries by using iRepertoire HTBI primers and running Arm-PCR on CDR3 regions. TCRdb analysed the multiplex PCR reads with MiXCR anew, one entry per CDR3 protein. This table has 500,000 to 700,000 distinct CDR3 sequences, around 15% appearing once. Documented time point: newly diagnosed GD, antithyroid drugs for less than 3 months. PBMC RNA served as the TCR library source. This sample also appeared in a second study, on T cells in Graves' hyperthyroidism and ophthalmopathy.

Sequencing used peripheral blood mononuclear cells (PBMCs), obtained at new diagnosis, from a patient treated with antithyroid drugs. These receptors were taken from a woman aged 25 to 39 with Graves disease.

At least ten counts were recorded for this clonotype. This chain connects TRBV6-1 to TRBJ2-7; D remains unclear. Per germline, CDR1 MNHNS and CDR2 SASEGT. Trimming left V 4 bases short and J 6 bases short, with 4 bases between. This CDR3 has 10 residues. CDR3 loop: CASSVGEQYF. The CDR3 DNA reads as TGTGCCAGCAGTGTCGGCGAGCAGTACTTC.

The DNA of the CDR3 is TGTGCCAGCAGTGAAAGGCTTCGGTCCACCGGGGAGCTGTTTTTT. Translation: CASSERLRSTGELFF. The rearrangement joins TRBV2 to TRBJ2-2; no clear D. Between the trimmed V and J ends, which lost 2 bases and 4 bases, there was a span of 11 bases. Germline V gene sequence: CDR1 SNHLY, CDR2 FYNNEI. The CDR3 is 15 amino acids.

This clonotype was picked up many times. CDR3 sequence: CASSFLGGETQYF. The CDR3 nucleotides read TGTGCCAGCAGTTTCCTAGGTGGTGAGACCCAGTACTTC. This chain uses TRBV27 with TRBJ2-5; D not resolved. CDR3 length: 13 amino acids. Germline loops: CDR1 MNHEY, CDR2 SMNVEV (reference sequence). Trimming took off 3 bases at V and 5 bases at J, with 10 bases between the two ends.

This clonotype has a count of ten or more. The CDR3 nucleotides are TGTGCCAGCAGCTTAGCCGGGCCGGGGAGGGGAAGACCGACTAGCGGGACCAATGAGCAGTTCTTC. It codes for CASSLAGPGRGRPTSGTNEQFF. The chain uses TRBV11-2 and TRBJ2-1, with TRBD2 identical over 11 bases. V lost 1 base to trimming and J lost 6 bases; unmatched junction nucleotides: 23. Germline V gene lookup returns CDR1 SGHAT and CDR2 FQNNGV. This CDR3 spans 22 amino acids.

The sample holds many counts of this clonotype. V and J are TRBV28 and TRBJ2-3; D remains unclear. This CDR3 contains 14 residues. The V and J ends lost 8 bases and 4 bases respectively, with 16 bases between them. The germline V gene encodes CDR1 MDHEN and CDR2 SYDVKM. The CDR3 DNA is TGTGCCAGCTACCCCTCGGGTAGGGCAGATACGCAGTATTTT. The encoded protein is CASYPSGRADTQYF. Together with reference TRBV28 and TRBJ2-3, the CDR3 gives the full variable domain: DVKVTQSSRYLVKRTGEKVFLECVQDMDHENMFWYRQDPGLGLRLIYFSYDVKMKEKGDIPEGYSVSREKKERFSLILESASTNQTSMYLCASYPSGRADTQYFGPGTRLTVL.

The sample holds many counts of this clonotype. This rearrangement joins TRBV6-1 to TRBJ1-2; 7 bases align to TRBD1. CDR1 MNHNS and CDR2 SASEGT come from the germline V gene. V gave up 6 bases and J gave up 8 bases; unmatched junction bases: 9. The CDR3 contains 13 residues. The CDR3 DNA reads as TGTGCCAGCAGACTGACAGGGAGTAACGGCTACACCTTC. The encoded protein is CASRLTGSNGYTF.

This clonotype was picked up a small number of times. The V and J genes are TRBV3-1 and TRBJ2-3; a possible D gene is TRBD2 (5 bases). Per germline, CDR1 LGHDT and CDR2 YNNKEL (reference sequence). V lost 2 bases, J lost 6 bases, and 18 bases lay in between. The CDR3 runs 16 residues. CDR3 sequence: CASSQRPTGSGDTQYF. As DNA, the CDR3 is TGTGCCAGCAGCCAACGCCCTACTGGGAGTGGGGATACGCAGTATTTT.

This clonotype was observed many times. The V gene is TRBV28, the J gene TRBJ2-1; 9 nucleotides line up with TRBD1. The V segment lost 7 bases and the J segment 8 bases; nucleotides outside the gene matches: 12. Germline V lookup: CDR1 MDHEN, CDR2 SYDVKM. This CDR3 has 15 residues. CDR3 DNA sequence: TGTGCCAGCACCTCCGGGACAGGGAACGTCGATGAGCAGTTCTTC. It translates to CASTSGTGNVDEQFF. Supplemented by reference TRBV28 and TRBJ2-1, the full variable domain reads DVKVTQSSRYLVKRTGEKVFLECVQDMDHENMFWYRQDPGLGLRLIYFSYDVKMKEKGDIPEGYSVSREKKERFSLILESASTNQTSMYLCASTSGTGNVDEQFFGPGTRLTVL.

This clonotype was recorded at least ten times. The CDR3 is CSVAVGLAYEQYF. CDR3 DNA sequence: TGCAGTGTGGCGGTGGGGCTAGCCTACGAGCAGTACTTC. The V call is TRBV20-1, the J call TRBJ2-7, with a tentative D call TRBD1 (5 bases). Trimming pared 7 bases from V and 2 bases from J, leaving 15 bases between. CDR3 length equals 13 residues. Germline V lookup: CDR1 DFQATT, CDR2 SNEGSKA (reference sequence).

The chain combines TRBV20-1 with TRBJ2-7; 7 nucleotides line up with TRBD2. V dropped 0 bases and J dropped 7; count of bases not matched to a gene: 15. CDR1 and CDR2 (germline): DFQATT, SNEGSKA (reference sequence). The CDR3 is 16 amino acids. In nucleotides, the CDR3 is TGCAGTGCTAGAGATCTGCGGGGGAAGGAGGGGCGTGAGCAGTACTTC. Translating it yields CSARDLRGKEGREQYF.

The V gene is TRBV5-5, the J gene TRBJ1-1; D gene ambiguous. The CDR3 spans 12 residues. Germline CDR1 is SGHKS and CDR2 is YYEKEE (reference sequence). V lost 1 base to trimming and J lost 7 bases, with 8 bases between them. CDR3 DNA sequence: TGTGCCAGCAGCTTGTCAAGAATTGAAGCTTTCTTT. The encoded protein is CASSLSRIEAFF.

The sample holds a few counts of this clonotype. V gene TRBV2 combines with J gene TRBJ2-5, with 9 bases lining up with TRBD1. Germline values: CDR1 SNHLY, CDR2 FYNNEI. CDR3 length: 14 residues. The trim removed 7 bases at V and 4 bases at J, leaving 7 bases unmatched. Written as DNA, the CDR3 is TGTGCCAGCACCCGAAGGGACAGGGCAGAGACCCAGTACTTC. Its translation is CASTRRDRAETQYF.

This clonotype showed up many times. This chain joins TRBV28 and TRBJ1-6; TRBD1 matches 8 bases. The length of the CDR3 is 16 residues. V shed 4 bases and J 5 bases; nucleotides not matched to a gene: 7. From germline, CDR1 is MDHEN and CDR2 SYDVKM. The CDR3 DNA follows: TGTGCCAGCAGTTCGCGGACAGGGTGGGATAATTCACCCCTCCACTTT. Amino acid sequence: CASSSRTGWDNSPLHF.

This clonotype turned up a few times. The chain has TRBV29-1 and TRBJ1-1; possibly TRBD1 for D (5 bases). CDR1 and CDR2 from the germline V gene are SQVTM and ANQGSEA. The CDR3 contains 12 residues. Trimming took 4 bases from V and 2 from J, leaving 8 bases between them. The CDR3: CSVVGRNTEAFF. CDR3 bases: TGCAGCGTTGTGGGACGTAACACTGAAGCTTTCTTT.

The table lists this clonotype with a few counts. The rearrangement links TRBV13 to TRBJ2-7, with 11 bases that match TRBD2. V lost 5 bases and J lost 2; bases outside the gene matches: 17. Looked up from germline, CDR1 is PRHDT and CDR2 is FYEKMQ (reference sequence). The CDR3 consists of 19 residues. The CDR3 loop is CASSQEHYSLAGETYEQYF. Written as DNA, the CDR3 is TGTGCCAGCAGCCAGGAACACTACTCACTAGCGGGGGAAACCTACGAGCAGTACTTC.

V usage is TRBV9 and J usage is TRBJ1-2, with TRBD1 as a possible D gene (5 bases). This CDR3 contains 14 residues. The germline V gene encodes CDR1 SGDLS and CDR2 YYNGEE. V was trimmed by 2 bases and J by 4 bases, leaving 12 bases between them. Here the CDR3 reads CASSVGVGTYGYTF. DNA for the CDR3: TGTGCCAGCAGCGTGGGGGTAGGCACCTATGGCTACACCTTC. The full variable domain, completed using reference TRBV9 and TRBJ1-2, is DSGVTQTPKHLITATGQRVTLRCSPRSGDLSVYWYQQSLDQGLQFLIQYYNGEERAKGNILERFSAQQFPDLHSELNLSSLELGDSALYFCASSVGVGTYGYTFGSGTRLTVV.

This clonotype appeared a few times. This chain joins TRBV9 and TRBJ2-1; D might be TRBD1 (5 bases). There are 15 residues in the CDR3. In germline, CDR1 is SGDLS, CDR2 YYNGEE. Trimming removed 0 bases from V and 3 bases from J, with 10 bases in between. The CDR3 sequence is CASSVDGAVYNEQFF. The CDR3 region has the DNA TGTGCCAGCAGCGTAGATGGGGCAGTCTACAATGAGCAGTTCTTC.

V is TRBV30 and J is TRBJ2-4; possibly TRBD1 or TRBD2 for D (6 bases each). Germline V gene lookup returns CDR1 GTSNPN and CDR2 SVGIG (reference sequence). The CDR3 runs 13 residues. The V end was cut by 0 bases, the J end by 6 bases, with 9 bases between. CDR3 nucleotide sequence: TGTGCCTGGAGTGTAGGGGGGTTAAACATTCAGTACTTC. Its protein product is CAWSVGGLNIQYF.

This clonotype has a count of ten or more. The CDR3 region has the DNA TGTGCCAGCAGTTTCCTGGACAGCCCTAACTATGGCTACACCTTC. Its protein is CASSFLDSPNYGYTF. The chain has TRBV28 and TRBJ1-2; D might be TRBD1 (6 bases). Germline CDR1 reads MDHEN; CDR2 reads SYDVKM. V dropped 3 bases and J dropped 0 bases, with 11 bases sitting between them. The CDR3 extends over 15 amino acids.

The genes are TRBV19 and TRBJ1-5; 11 bases are a match to TRBD1. Germline CDR1 and CDR2: LNHDA and SQIVND (reference sequence). Trimming removed 5 bases from V and 1 base from J; junction bases left unmatched: 19. The CDR3 runs to 21 residues. The CDR3 here is CASSPPRRDRGTGWSNQPQHF. The CDR3 DNA is TGTGCCAGTAGTCCACCACGCCGGGACAGGGGGACGGGGTGGAGCAATCAGCCCCAGCATTTT.

This clonotype was recorded at least ten times. V usage is TRBV6-1 and J usage is TRBJ2-7; 8 bases line up with TRBD1. J was trimmed by 2 bases and V by 6 bases; bases with no gene match: 9. This CDR3 region has 15 residues. Germline V gene data show CDR1 as MNHNS and CDR2 as SASEGT. The CDR3 coding sequence is TGTGCCAGCAGAGTACAGACAGGGGCCCCCTACGAGCAGTACTTC. It translates to CASRVQTGAPYEQYF.

This clonotype occurred many times. The chain links TRBV28 to TRBJ2-5; D not resolved. From germline, CDR1 is MDHEN and CDR2 SYDVKM. The length of the CDR3 is 15 residues. Trimming shortened V by 5 bases and J by 6 bases, and 19 bases separated the two germline ends. The CDR3 sequence is CASSPAYGSPQTQYF. CDR3 nucleotide sequence: TGTGCCAGCAGTCCCGCCTACGGGTCACCCCAGACCCAGTACTTC.

This clonotype was recorded a few times. The chain recombines TRBV20-1 with TRBJ2-4; D gene ambiguous. Trimming stripped 3 bases from V and 6 bases from J, with 15 bases between. The CDR3 is 14 residues long. Germline CDR1 reads DFQATT; CDR2 reads SNEGSKA (reference sequence). CDR3 coding DNA: TGCAGTGCTAGCGCATACGAAATTATAAACATTCAGTACTTC. Translation: CSASAYEIINIQYF.

This clonotype has more than one count but fewer than ten. This sequence joins TRBV6-1 and TRBJ2-1; 7 bases line up with TRBD1. Trimming took 7 bases from V and 5 from J; bases not matched to a gene: 17. Germline CDR1 MNHNS, CDR2 SASEGT. The CDR3 is made up of 17 amino acids. CDR3 in DNA: TGTGCCAGCACTATCTCGGGACCGGGACAGATAAACAATGAGCAGTTCTTC. Translated, it gives CASTISGPGQINNEQFF.

This clonotype was seen more than once but under ten times. The chain is built from TRBV9 and TRBJ2-1, with 8 bases aligning to TRBD2. Trimming cost V 1 base and J 8 bases; bases outside gene matches: 8. The CDR3 runs 15 residues. Germline V gene sequence: CDR1 SGDLS, CDR2 YYNGEE. The CDR3, as DNA: TGTGCCAGCAGCGTATCCAGCGGGAGTACGTATGAGCAGTTCTTC. It specifies CASSVSSGSTYEQFF.

This clonotype was seen many times. The CDR3 coding sequence is TGCAGTGCTAGACCTACTAGCCTGGGCTACAATGAGCAGTTCTTC. Translating gives CSARPTSLGYNEQFF. The gene calls are TRBV20-1 and TRBJ2-1; D is perhaps TRBD2 (6 bases). V gave up 2 bases and J gave up 3 bases, with 14 bases separating them. CDR3 size: 15 residues. Germline V CDR1 and CDR2: DFQATT, SNEGSKA (reference sequence).

In this sample, this clonotype turned up once. This chain uses TRBV2 with TRBJ1-1; D not certain. CDR3 length equals 15 residues. V was trimmed by 6 bases and J by 0 bases, leaving 14 bases between them. Germline values: CDR1 SNHLY, CDR2 FYNNEI. The CDR3 nucleotides read TGTGCCAGCAGGGCCGAGGGATGGGTGAACACTGAAGCTTTCTTT. Residues: CASRAEGWVNTEAFF. The complete variable domain, with remaining parts taken from reference TRBV2 and TRBJ1-1, reads EPEVTQTPSHQVTQMGQEVILRCVPISNHLYFYWYRQILGQKVEFLVSFYNNEISEKSEIFDDQFSVERPDGSNFTLKIRSTKLEDSAMYFCASRAEGWVNTEAFFGQGTRLTVV.

The V gene is TRBV11-2, the J gene TRBJ2-7, with TRBD1 matching 8 bases. V was clipped by 8 bases and J by 4 bases; unmatched bases: 31. Germline-derived CDR1 and CDR2 are SGHAT and FQNNGV. The CDR3 has 21 residues. The CDR3 reads CASRPGIRDRSKFTDLYEQYF. DNA of the CDR3: TGTGCCAGCCGCCCTGGGATCCGGGACAGGTCAAAATTTACCGATCTATACGAGCAGTACTTC.

The sample holds many counts of this clonotype. The CDR3 sequence is CASSQDGRGTEQYF. DNA for the CDR3: TGTGCCAGCAGCCAAGACGGTCGCGGGACGGAGCAGTACTTC. The rearrangement uses TRBV14 and TRBJ2-7; possibly TRBD2 for D (6 bases). The V gene's germline CDR1 is SGHDN and CDR2 FVKESK. Deletions cut 0 bases from V and 7 bases from J, with 13 bases between. The CDR3 covers 14 residues. Combining the CDR3 with reference TRBV14 and TRBJ2-7 gives the whole variable domain EAGVTQFPSHSVIEKGQTVTLRCDPISGHDNLYWYRRVMGKEIKFLLHFVKESKQDESGMPNNRFLAERTGGTYSTLKVQPAELEDSGVYFCASSQDGRGTEQYFGPGTRLTVT.

In its sample, this clonotype was seen many times. This sequence joins TRBV6-1 and TRBJ2-1; 10 positions match TRBD1. The V gene's germline CDR1 is MNHNS and CDR2 SASEGT. The CDR3 sequence is 17 residues long. Germline trimming cut 4 bases from V and 3 bases from J; bases unmatched to any gene: 9. The CDR3 reads CASSARSGTGVYNEQFF. The DNA for the CDR3 is TGTGCCAGCAGTGCGAGATCCGGGACAGGGGTCTACAATGAGCAGTTCTTC.